The clone carrying this T cell receptor beta chain showed up just a few times. This record belongs to a study of T-cell memory formation after mild COVID-19. Using its own MiXCR run on the 5' RACE reads, TCRdb lists one record per CDR3 protein. The sample holds over 350,000 distinct CDR3 sequences, around a sixth seen once. CDR1 is SQVTM, CDR2 ANQGSEA, per germline. This CDR3 spans 12 amino acids. The junction had 7 bases not matched to a gene; V was cut back by 7 bases and J by 5 bases. V is TRBV29-1 and J is TRBJ2-7; 8 positions match TRBD2. This TCR was recovered from a man between 18 and 35 years old who had mild COVID-19 (a few samples of this study predate the infection). Cell type and time point are not known. Material for sequencing was PBMCs or a T cell subset sorted from them (not recorded which). CDR3 region: CSDERGRDEQYF. CDR3 coding DNA: TGCAGCGATGAGCGGGGGCGAGACGAGCAGTACTTC.